This T cell receptor beta chain was observed in a study of PD-L1 blockade in urothelial cancer (dated by TCRdb to about 2017). Regarding the study in general: Therapy was started at some point between 2013 and 2015 for all patients, and atezolizumab 1,200 mg was administered intravenously every 3 weeks. Just over 28 patients had pretreatment blood TCR-seq, roughly 25 had at least one posttreatment blood collection, and roughly 25 had tumor TCR-seq. Blood samples were analyzed at 3 weeks after treatment start (second dose) and at 6 weeks after treatment start. Somatic, immune and clinical correlates of response to PD-L1 blockade with atezolizumab in urothelial cancer were the focus of an exploratory multi-omic analysis. Patients had an ECOG performance status of 0 or 1 and had received between 0 and 3 prior chemotherapy regimens. Durable clinical benefit was defined as a progression-free survival longer than 6 months, and TCR features were additionally tested against progression-free survival and overall survival. About 85% of the roughly 29 patients were males with bladder-origin urothelial cancer, and about 65% of the 29 reported a prior smoking history. A median of roughly 140,000 T cells and 83,000 or so unique TCRs was obtained from blood samples, and a median clonality of approximately 0.077 was observed. In the same patients who had TCR sequencing, pretreatment tumors also underwent whole exome sequencing and RNA sequencing. Pretreatment tumor samples, along with matched peripheral blood serially collected before and after atezolizumab treatment, were subjected to TCR sequencing. Durable clinical benefit was achieved by nine patients but not by the remaining 20.

A total of about 31 patients with locally advanced or metastatic urothelial carcinoma, treated at Memorial Sloan Kettering on a trial protocol, made up the cohort. Peripheral blood mononuclear cells were collected from each patient pretreatment and during treatment, giving between 1 and 8 total time points per patient. The Qiagen DNeasy Blood extraction kit was used to purify genomic DNA from total PBMCs and tumor samples. Collected pretreatment and during treatment, PBMCs were isolated and stored as previously described. The CDR3 has 14 amino acids, counting the end cysteine and phenylalanine. Kept here is only the CDR3 DNA, which spans 42 bases and is read in frame from base 1. According to the germline V gene, CDR1 reads SGHRS and CDR2 reads YFSETQ. V and J are trimmed by 3 bases and 2 bases, and the gene matches miss 4 bases of the junction. Each PCR received spiked-in synthetic TCR analog templates so that absolute template abundance could be estimated from read counts. TCRbeta CDR3 regions were amplified from genomic DNA with bias-controlled V and J gene primers using the immunoSEQ assay. Rearranged TCRbeta segments were sequenced at approximately 20X coverage. In the authors' own workflow: Clustering was used to correct sequencing errors, and CDR3s were annotated against IMGT so that V, D and J genes could be assigned. Out-of-frame and stop-codon sequences were excluded, and only productive TCRbeta rearrangements were used in downstream analyses. Clonality was computed as one minus Shannon entropy normalized by the log of the number of unique productive sequences. Clones differing between time points or between blood and tumor were identified using Fisher's exact test with Benjamini-Hochberg correction, with an adjusted p below 0.01 applied as the threshold. Drawn from immuneACCESS, this table holds only the in-frame rearrangements with V and J called that TCRdb kept. Clones are partly lost; checked studies trace under half to an unresolved V gene and leave the rest unexplained. The V and J calls and the clone size are those of that table, but D and trimming were determined from the DNA. This sample has about 50,000 clones in its table, and 60% to 80% of those were observed once. The biggest ten clones account for about 3.6% of the sample.

What the study reported, not specific to this receptor: At 3 weeks after the start of treatment, tumor-associated TCR clones in peripheral blood had expanded more in patients with durable benefit (n of about 21, p = 0.022). A pretreatment peripheral blood TCR clonality below the median was linked to improved progression-free and overall survival. Because of the small sample size (n ≈ 28) and the many exploratory analyses performed, the results are intended to be regarded as hypothesis-generating.

As to this clone: It has no known antigen specificity. Qualities for individual bases were not recorded, and no much larger clone is one base off.

The input for sequencing was PBMCs, taken around atezolizumab (anti-PD-L1) treatment. The chain is made from TRBV5-1 and TRBJ2-7, with 8 central nucleotides matching TRBD1. The receptor comes from a man in his 70s with urothelial cancer. The CDR3 sequence is CASSSGGAPYEQYF. Here is the DNA: TGCGCCAGCAGCTCAGGGGGCGCCCCCTACGAGCAGTACTTC.